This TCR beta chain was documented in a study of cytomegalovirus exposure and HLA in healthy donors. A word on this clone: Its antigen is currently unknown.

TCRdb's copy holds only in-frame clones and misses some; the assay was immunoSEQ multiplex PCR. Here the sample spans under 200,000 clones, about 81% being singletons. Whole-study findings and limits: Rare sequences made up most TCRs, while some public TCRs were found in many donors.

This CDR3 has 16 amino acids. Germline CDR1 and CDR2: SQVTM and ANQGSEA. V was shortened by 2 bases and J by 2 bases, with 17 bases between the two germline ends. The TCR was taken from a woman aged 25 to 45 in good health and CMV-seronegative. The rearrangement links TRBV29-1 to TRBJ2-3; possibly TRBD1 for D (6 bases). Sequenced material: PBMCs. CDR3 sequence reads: CSVELYREQITDTQYF. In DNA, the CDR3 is TGCAGCGTTGAACTTTACAGGGAACAGATCACAGATACGCAGTATTTT.